A selection of T cell receptor beta chains follows, all from one sample in a study of CD8+ T cells in alopecia areata. TCRdb's table, derived via immunoSEQ multiplex PCR, lists solely in-frame clones and lacks some. Of 130,000 to 150,000 clones in the sample, about three fifths are singletons; the top ten hold 30% to 45%. What was sequenced was CD8+ T cells sorted from blood. The receptors stem from a human donor in good health. Each CDR3 is given with its conserved first and last residue. The D gene is left open where the match is weak. Some rows have no size entry. The others give once, few or many, or a class for an expanded clone.

V: TRBV4-1; size: few; J: TRBJ1-1; D: NA; CDR3: CASSPKRNTEAFF; DNA: TGCGCCAGCAGCCCCAAAAGGAACACTGAAGCTTTCTTT
V: TRBV19; size: NA; J: TRBJ2-1; D: NA; CDR3: CASTSPSSYNEQFF; DNA: TGTGCCAGTACCAGCCCGAGCTCCTACAATGAGCAGTTCTTC
V: TRBV6-5; size: NA; J: TRBJ1-5; D: NA; CDR3: CASSRTISQPQHF; DNA: TGTGCCAGCAGTCGGACAATCTCTCAGCCCCAGCATTTT
V: TRBV13; size: few; J: TRBJ2-7; D: TRBD2; CDR3: CASSSRRGRALNSYEQYF; DNA: TGTGCCAGCAGTTCGAGGAGAGGGAGGGCCCTAAATTCCTACGAGCAGTACTTC
V: TRBV6-5; size: NA; J: TRBJ1-5; D: TRBD1; CDR3: CATRKGQNSNQPQHF; DNA: TGTGCCACACGGAAGGGACAGAATAGCAATCAGCCCCAGCATTTT
V: TRBV20-1; size: NA; J: TRBJ2-7; D: TRBD2; CDR3: CSARGLAEQYF; DNA: TGCAGTGCTAGGGGACTAGCAGAGCAGTACTTC
V: TRBV19; size: NA; J: TRBJ1-5; D: NA; CDR3: CASSTGWGGNQPQHF; DNA: TGTGCCAGTAGTACGGGCTGGGGGGGAAATCAGCCCCAGCATTTT
V: TRBV7-2; size: NA; J: TRBJ2-1; D: NA; CDR3: CASSLVSAAYNEQFF; DNA: TGTGCCAGCAGCTTAGTTAGCGCCGCCTACAATGAGCAGTTCTTC
V: TRBV5-1; size: NA; J: TRBJ2-7; D: NA; CDR3: CASSLTGPDEQYF; DNA: TGCGCCAGCAGCTTGACAGGGCCCGACGAGCAGTACTTC
V: TRBV4-1; size: NA; J: TRBJ2-7; D: NA; CDR3: CASSQDVPGSSYEQYF; DNA: TGCGCCAGCAGCCAAGATGTCCCAGGGAGCTCCTACGAGCAGTACTTC
V: TRBV9; size: NA; J: TRBJ2-1; D: TRBD2; CDR3: CASSGGLAPANEQFF; DNA: TGTGCCAGCAGCGGGGGACTAGCGCCGGCTAATGAGCAGTTCTTC
V: TRBV7-9; size: NA; J: TRBJ2-1; D: TRBD2; CDR3: CASSSPSGRNNEQFF; DNA: TGTGCCAGCAGCTCCCCTAGCGGGAGGAACAATGAGCAGTTCTTC
V: TRBV9; size: few; J: TRBJ2-1; D: NA; CDR3: CASRGEEQFF; DNA: TGTGCCAGCAGGGGTGAGGAGCAGTTCTTC
V: TRBV11-2; size: NA; J: TRBJ2-2; D: NA; CDR3: CASSLGLNTGELFF; DNA: TGTGCCAGCAGCTTAGGACTTAACACCGGGGAGCTGTTTTTT
V: TRBV13; size: NA; J: TRBJ2-7; D: TRBD1; CDR3: CASSLAPTGNYEQYF; DNA: TGTGCCAGCAGCTTAGCTCCGACAGGGAACTACGAGCAGTACTTC
V: TRBV9; size: NA; J: TRBJ2-2; D: NA; CDR3: CASSVSGGELFF; DNA: TGTGCCAGCAGCGTAAGCGGAGGGGAGCTGTTTTTT
V: TRBV25-1; size: NA; J: TRBJ1-3; D: NA; CDR3: CASSDPLSSGNTIYF; DNA: TGTGCCAGCAGTGACCCCCTTTCCTCTGGAAACACCATATATTTT
V: TRBV5-1; size: NA; J: TRBJ2-7; D: TRBD1; CDR3: CASSLPGQGGAYF; DNA: TGCGCCAGCAGCCTGCCAGGACAGGGCGGTGCTTACTTC
V: TRBV5-4; size: once; J: TRBJ2-1; D: TRBD2; CDR3: CASSWTRANEQFF; DNA: TGTGCCAGCAGCTGGACTAGAGCCAATGAGCAGTTCTTC
V: TRBV29-1; size: NA; J: TRBJ1-1; D: NA; CDR3: CSVERTNGRKFEAFF; DNA: TGCAGCGTTGAAAGGACAAACGGTCGAAAGTTTGAAGCTTTCTTT
V: TRBV4-1; size: NA; J: TRBJ2-1; D: NA; CDR3: CASSQGTTGEQFF; DNA: TGCGCCAGCAGCCAAGGTACAACGGGTGAGCAGTTCTTC
V: TRBV15; size: NA; J: TRBJ2-3; D: NA; CDR3: CATSQDLTDTQYF; DNA: TGTGCCACCAGCCAGGATCTGACAGATACGCAGTATTTT
V: TRBV5-1; size: NA; J: TRBJ2-1; D: TRBD1; CDR3: CASSWSGTGYEQFF; DNA: TGCGCCAGCAGCTGGTCCGGGACAGGGTATGAGCAGTTCTTC
V: TRBV13; size: NA; J: TRBJ2-7; D: NA; CDR3: CASSLADSLYEQYF; DNA: TGTGCCAGCAGCTTAGCGGACAGTCTCTACGAGCAGTACTTC
V: TRBV25-1; size: NA; J: TRBJ2-7; D: TRBD1; CDR3: CASSDLGQGLNYEQYF; DNA: TGTGCCAGCAGTGATTTAGGACAGGGTCTGAACTACGAGCAGTACTTC
V: TRBV7-8; size: NA; J: TRBJ1-2; D: NA; CDR3: CASSLGQAGYTF; DNA: TGTGCCAGCAGCTTAGGGCAGGCAGGCTACACCTTC
V: TRBV2; size: NA; J: TRBJ2-1; D: TRBD1; CDR3: CASSNDRGEQFF; DNA: TGTGCCAGCAGTAACGACAGGGGAGAGCAGTTCTTC
V: TRBV30; size: NA; J: TRBJ2-1; D: NA; CDR3: CAWSGVLPFEQFF; DNA: TGTGCCTGGAGCGGGGTACTGCCCTTTGAGCAGTTCTTC
V: TRBV25-1; size: NA; J: TRBJ1-5; D: NA; CDR3: CASSVTGPLNQPQHF; DNA: TGTGCCAGCAGTGTCACAGGACCTCTCAATCAGCCCCAGCATTTT
V: TRBV15; size: NA; J: TRBJ2-5; D: TRBD2; CDR3: CATELAGSQETQYF; DNA: TGTGCCACCGAATTAGCGGGGTCCCAAGAGACCCAGTACTTC
V: TRBV29-1; size: once; J: TRBJ2-7; D: TRBD1; CDR3: CSAGGQGNYEQYF; DNA: TGCAGCGCCGGGGGACAGGGAAACTACGAGCAGTACTTC
V: TRBV2; size: NA; J: TRBJ2-2; D: NA; CDR3: CASSEAWGTGELFF; DNA: TGTGCCAGCAGTGAAGCCTGGGGAACCGGGGAGCTGTTTTTT
V: TRBV2; size: few; J: TRBJ2-5; D: NA; CDR3: CASSPTRETQYF; DNA: TGTGCCAGCAGTCCCACTAGGGAGACCCAGTACTTC
V: TRBV4-1; size: once; J: TRBJ2-7; D: TRBD1; CDR3: CASSQGGQGTYEQYF; DNA: TGCGCCAGCAGCCAAGGGGGACAGGGTACGTACGAGCAGTACTTC
V: TRBV27; size: NA; J: TRBJ2-1; D: TRBD1; CDR3: CASRAGTGLYRNEQFF; DNA: TGTGCCAGCAGGGCCGGGACAGGGTTGTACCGCAATGAGCAGTTCTTC
V: TRBV5-6; size: NA; J: TRBJ1-5; D: NA; CDR3: CASSLGNQPQHF; DNA: TGTGCCAGCAGCTTAGGCAATCAGCCCCAGCATTTT
V: TRBV2; size: NA; J: TRBJ2-5; D: TRBD1; CDR3: CASSDGQGAWETQYF; DNA: TGTGCCAGCAGTGACGGACAGGGGGCCTGGGAGACCCAGTACTTC
V: TRBV29-1; size: few; J: TRBJ1-2; D: NA; CDR3: CSVEFPNYGYTF; DNA: TGCAGCGTTGAATTCCCTAACTATGGCTACACCTTC
V: TRBV27; size: NA; J: TRBJ1-1; D: NA; CDR3: CASSWQENTEAFF; DNA: TGTGCCAGCAGTTGGCAAGAGAACACTGAAGCTTTCTTT
V: TRBV5-6; size: few; J: TRBJ2-2; D: NA; CDR3: CASSLHTGELFF; DNA: TGTGCCAGCAGCTTGCATACCGGGGAGCTGTTTTTT
V: TRBV6-1; size: NA; J: TRBJ1-2; D: NA; CDR3: CASSEEGTWGYTF; DNA: TGTGCCAGCAGTGAAGAGGGGACCTGGGGCTACACCTTC
V: TRBV30; size: NA; J: TRBJ2-3; D: NA; CDR3: CAWRFNFMSTDTQYF; DNA: TGTGCCTGGAGGTTTAACTTTATGAGCACAGATACGCAGTATTTT
V: TRBV7-9; size: NA; J: TRBJ2-1; D: TRBD2; CDR3: CASRGVGLAGVNEQFF; DNA: TGTGCCAGCAGAGGGGTTGGACTAGCGGGAGTAAATGAGCAGTTCTTC
V: TRBV10-2; size: once; J: TRBJ1-1; D: NA; CDR3: CASSPAKYTEAFF; DNA: TGCGCCAGCAGCCCGGCGAAATACACTGAAGCTTTCTTT
V: TRBV5-1; size: NA; J: TRBJ2-3; D: TRBD1; CDR3: CASSLARGSDTQYF; DNA: TGCGCCAGCAGCTTGGCCAGGGGGTCAGATACGCAGTATTTT
V: TRBV6-5; size: NA; J: TRBJ2-4; D: NA; CDR3: CASGQGNIQYF; DNA: TGTGCCAGCGGCCAAGGAAACATTCAGTACTTC
V: TRBV25-1; size: NA; J: TRBJ1-1; D: NA; CDR3: CASALGNTEAFF; DNA: TGTGCCAGCGCCCTCGGGAACACTGAAGCTTTCTTT
V: TRBV27; size: NA; J: TRBJ2-7; D: TRBD1; CDR3: CASRGQGTNEQYF; DNA: TGTGCCAGCAGAGGACAGGGGACCAACGAGCAGTACTTC
V: TRBV6-1; size: NA; J: TRBJ2-7; D: NA; CDR3: CASSESRMYGYEQYF; DNA: TGTGCCAGCAGTGAAAGTCGGATGTATGGTTACGAGCAGTACTTC
V: TRBV27; size: NA; J: TRBJ2-3; D: NA; CDR3: CATLQSPDTQYF; DNA: TGTGCCACCTTACAGAGCCCAGATACGCAGTATTTT